These 15 T cell receptor beta chains were all obtained from the same sample, sequenced in a study of blood T cell repertoires in COVID-19 (dated by TCRdb to the early 2020s). Library preparation employed the immunoSEQ multiplex PCR assay. Held by TCRdb, this immuneACCESS table contains in-frame sequences only and omits some clones. Under half of the omission traces to an unresolved V gene where checked; the cause of the rest is unknown. The sample has tens of thousands of clones on record, roughly four fifths of them singletons. Together, the top ten hold less than 9% of the sample. Material: peripheral blood. These TCRs come from a man aged 50 to 60 with active or convalescent COVID-19.

The chain links TRBV5-1 to TRBJ2-7, with D possibly matching TRBD1 (6 bases). The CDR3 is 15 amino acids. Between the trimmed V and J ends, which lost 1 base and 0 bases, there was a span of 11 bases. The germline CDR1 and CDR2 sequences are SGHRS and YFSETQ. Here the CDR3 reads CASSLNTGPSYEQYF. In nucleotides, the CDR3 is TGCGCCAGCAGCTTGAACACAGGGCCCTCCTACGAGCAGTACTTC.

The chain links TRBV18 to TRBJ2-4; D unclear. Trimming shortened V by 2 bases and J by 4 bases, and 24 bases separated the two germline ends. This CDR3 is 19 amino acids long. The germline CDR1 and CDR2 sequences are KGHSH and LQKENI. CDR3 sequence: CASSPYSPQTSRLKNIQYF. The CDR3 bases are TGTGCCAGCTCACCATACAGCCCGCAGACATCCCGCTTAAAAAACATTCAGTACTTC. Combining the CDR3 with reference TRBV18 and TRBJ2-4 gives the whole variable domain NAGVMQNPRHLVRRRGQEARLRCSPMKGHSHVYWYRQLPEEGLKFMVYLQKENIIDESGMPKERFSAEFPKEGPSILRIQQVVRGDSAAYFCASSPYSPQTSRLKNIQYFGAGTRLSVL.

This sequence joins TRBV9 and TRBJ2-3; 12 bases are a match to TRBD2. CDR1 SGDLS and CDR2 YYNGEE come from the germline V gene. J lost 4 bases, V lost 3 bases, and 6 bases had no gene match. The CDR3 spans 16 residues. The CDR3 coding sequence is TGTGCCAGCAGCGGAACTCTAGCGGGGGGGTCAGATACGCAGTATTTT. Translating gives CASSGTLAGGSDTQYF.

This clone was picked up a small number of times. The chain combines TRBV28 with TRBJ2-7; 7 bases line up with TRBD2. Germline values: CDR1 MDHEN, CDR2 SYDVKM. The CDR3 extends over 13 amino acids. V lost 3 bases, J lost 3 bases, and 2 bases stayed unmatched. DNA for the CDR3: TGTGCCAGCAGTTTTGGGGGGGTCTACGAGCAGTACTTC. Protein: CASSFGGVYEQYF.

A few counts support this clone. The rearrangement links TRBV18 to TRBJ1-1; possible D gene TRBD1, 5 bases. Trimming removed 0 bases at V and 6 bases at J, with 17 bases between. The CDR3 loop spans 16 amino acids. Germline CDR1 reads KGHSH; CDR2 reads LQKENI. CDR3 loop: CASSPPYVQGLAEAFF. In DNA, the CDR3 is TGTGCCAGCTCACCACCGTACGTTCAGGGCTTGGCTGAAGCTTTCTTT.

The chain uses TRBV5-6 and TRBJ1-5; TRBD1 aligns across 9 bases. The CDR3 is made up of 15 amino acids. Germline V CDR1 and CDR2: SGHDT, YYEEEE. After removal of 4 bases from V and 1 base from J, the junction contained 3 bases not matched to a gene. The CDR3 DNA reads as TGTGCCAGCAGCCCCGGACAGGGGAGCAATCAGCCCCAGCATTTT. Its protein is CASSPGQGSNQPQHF.

This clone was found a few times. V gene TRBV5-1 combines with J gene TRBJ2-3; TRBD1 might be the D (6 bases). In germline, CDR1 is SGHRS, CDR2 YFSETQ. The ends were cut back, 3 bases at V and 8 bases at J, with 10 bases in the middle. The CDR3 covers 12 residues. As DNA, the CDR3 is TGCGCCAGCAGCTGGGACACGGGTACGCAGTATTTT. Translating it yields CASSWDTGTQYF.

The chain employs TRBV18 and TRBJ2-2; TRBD1 agrees at 8 bases. The V gene's germline CDR1 is KGHSH and CDR2 LQKENI. This CDR3 comprises 17 residues. V shed 6 bases and J 5 bases; nucleotides not matched to a gene: 14. CDR3 amino acids: CASSPFSGTGRTGELFF. The CDR3 region has the DNA TGTGCCAGCTCCCCTTTCTCCGGGACAGGACGGACCGGGGAGCTGTTTTTT.

The chain has TRBV28 and TRBJ1-1, with D possibly matching TRBD1 (5 bases). The CDR3 is made up of 14 amino acids. Trimming removed 5 bases at V and 8 bases at J, with 18 bases between. Germline V gene sequence: CDR1 MDHEN, CDR2 SYDVKM. DNA for the CDR3: TGTGCCAGCAGTCCTTACTCAGGGAAACCGGAAGCTTTCTTT. Translating it yields CASSPYSGKPEAFF. Full variable domain (rest looked up from reference TRBV28 and TRBJ1-1): DVKVTQSSRYLVKRTGEKVFLECVQDMDHENMFWYRQDPGLGLRLIYFSYDVKMKEKGDIPEGYSVSREKKERFSLILESASTNQTSMYLCASSPYSGKPEAFFGQGTRLTVV.

This clone occurred once. The V call is TRBV10-3, the J call TRBJ2-5; 14 nucleotides align to TRBD2. Looked up from germline, CDR1 is ENHRY and CDR2 is SYGVKD. Germline trimming cut 3 bases from V and 1 base from J; bases unmatched to any gene: 7. This CDR3 is built from 18 residues. This chain's CDR3 is CAISDPIGTSGGQETQYF. In DNA form, the CDR3 reads TGTGCCATCAGTGATCCGATTGGGACTAGCGGGGGCCAAGAGACCCAGTACTTC.

The genes are TRBV11-2 and TRBJ2-3, with 8 bases identical to TRBD2. The J segment lost 2 bases and the V segment lost 5 bases, leaving 6 bases of the junction unmatched. This CDR3 has 15 residues. The germline V gene encodes CDR1 SGHAT and CDR2 FQNNGV. The CDR3 DNA reads TGTGCCAGCAGCCCTGCGGGGGGCCTCACAGATACGCAGTATTTT. Encoded protein: CASSPAGGLTDTQYF.

This clone was detected only a few times. The rearrangement uses TRBV7-2 and TRBJ2-3, with TRBD2 identical over 10 bases. From germline, CDR1 is SGHTA and CDR2 FQGNSA. The CDR3 sequence is 15 residues long. The J segment lost 5 bases and the V segment lost 8 bases, leaving 10 bases of the junction unmatched. The CDR3 DNA sequence: TGTGCCAGCGGACGAGCGGGGGGGCTTCAAGATACGCAGTATTTT. Its translation: CASGRAGGLQDTQYF. Combining the CDR3 with reference TRBV7-2 and TRBJ2-3 gives the whole variable domain GAGVSQSPSNKVTEKGKDVELRCDPISGHTALYWYRQSLGQGLEFLIYFQGNSAPDKSGLPSDRFSAERTGGSVSTLTIQRTQQEDSAVYLCASGRAGGLQDTQYFGPGTRLTVL.

This sequence joins TRBV5-6 and TRBJ2-2; TRBD1 might be the D (6 bases). This CDR3 is 15 amino acids long. V lost 4 bases, J lost 2 bases, and 12 bases lay in between. The germline V gene has CDR1 SGHDT and CDR2 YYEEEE. The CDR3 spells CASSRTDSNTGELFF. The CDR3 DNA is TGTGCCAGCAGCCGAACGGACAGCAACACCGGGGAGCTGTTTTTT.

This chain joins TRBV5-1 and TRBJ1-1, with a tentative D call TRBD1 (6 bases). V was trimmed by 4 bases and J by 3 bases, leaving 13 bases between them. Germline CDR1 is SGHRS and CDR2 is YFSETQ. The CDR3 consists of 14 residues. This CDR3 reads CASSPGGDYTEAFF. The CDR3 coding sequence is TGCGCCAGCAGCCCGGGGGGCGATTACACTGAAGCTTTCTTT.

The sample holds one count of this clone. The chain links TRBV6-1 to TRBJ2-3; D might be TRBD1 (6 bases). Per germline, CDR1 MNHNS and CDR2 SASEGT. This CDR3 has 13 residues. V lost 2 bases, J lost 7 bases, and 10 bases lay in between. The DNA of the CDR3 is TGTGCCAGCAGTGAAAACAGGGTTAATACGCAGTATTTT. Its translation: CASSENRVNTQYF.